The rows below give T cell receptor beta chains drawn from one sample of a study of T-cell reconstitution after alpha-beta-depleted transplantation in children. TCRdb reprocessed the PCR reads with MiXCR, giving one entry per CDR3 protein. The sample includes almost 600,000 distinct CDR3 sequences, 25% to 30% of them seen just once. Sequencing used PBMCs, obtained before TCRalphabeta/CD19-depleted stem cell transplant. The receptor set was obtained from a boy less than two years old with Wiskott-Aldrich syndrome, due to receive a stem cell transplant. The CDR3 runs from the conserved cysteine through the conserved F or W. A D gene is named only where the DNA matches it firmly. Not every row has a clone size; where given, it reads once, few, many or a size class.

TRBV5-1	15	.	TRBJ2-1	.	CASSFWRASYNVQFF	TGCGCCAGCAGCTTTTGGAGGGCCTCCTACAATGTGCAGTTCTTC
TRBV7-2	14	.	TRBJ2-7	few	CASSPDRFSYEQYF	TGTGCCAGCAGCCCAGACAGGTTCTCCTACGAGCAGTACTTC
TRBV3-1	12	.	TRBJ1-4	few	CASSQGPQKLFF	TGTGCCAGCAGCCAGGGCCCCCAAAAACTGTTTTTT
TRBV11-1	16	.	TRBJ2-3	few	CASSLGSRPRGDTQYF	TGTGCCAGCAGCTTAGGATCGCGGCCTCGAGGAGATACGCAGTATTTT
TRBV20-1	15	TRBD2	TRBJ2-1	.	CSASGTSNSYNEQFF	TGCAGTGCTAGTGGGACTAGCAATTCCTACAATGAGCAGTTCTTC
TRBV4-2	14	.	TRBJ2-7	.	CASSQATYSYEQYF	TGTGCCAGCAGCCAAGCAACGTACTCCTACGAGCAGTACTTC
TRBV12-3/TRBV12-4	17	TRBD2	TRBJ2-3	few	CASSRARTSGFTDTQYF	TGTGCCAGCAGTAGGGCCCGGACTAGCGGGTTCACAGATACGCAGTATTTT
TRBV5-1	12	TRBD2	TRBJ2-3	few	CASMGGIDTQYF	TGCGCCAGCATGGGGGGGATAGATACGCAGTATTTT
TRBV10-3	13	.	TRBJ1-1	.	CAIMGGSHNEAFF	TGTGCCATCATGGGCGGCAGTCACAACGAAGCTTTCTTT
TRBV6-1	13	TRBD2	TRBJ2-1	few	CASSRTSGREQFF	TGTGCCAGCAGTCGCACTAGCGGGAGGGAGCAGTTCTTC
TRBV27	13	.	TRBJ1-1	.	CASSLLGGLDAFF	TGTGCCAGCAGTTTACTAGGCGGGCTGGATGCTTTCTTT
TRBV5-1	13	.	TRBJ2-3	once	CASSSISGDTQYF	TGCGCCAGCAGCTCAATATCCGGAGATACGCAGTATTTT
TRBV24-1	13	.	TRBJ2-1	.	CATRFEGWNEQFF	TGTGCCACCAGATTCGAGGGGTGGAATGAGCAGTTCTTC
TRBV7-2	15	TRBD2	TRBJ2-1	.	CASSPLADLYNEQFF	TGTGCCAGCAGCCCACTAGCGGACCTATACAATGAGCAGTTCTTC